The 17 T cell receptor beta chains in this list originate from one sample, sequenced in a study of OX40 agonist ivuxolimab in advanced cancers. The table came from immunoSEQ multiplex PCR; TCRdb's copy has only in-frame clones and leaves some out. The data contain over 65,000 clones, nearly 90% of them singletons. This specimen was CD4+ or CD8+ T cells sorted from blood, taken in a trial of the OX40 agonist ivuxolimab. The receptors shown here come from an adult with an advanced solid tumor such as melanoma, head and neck, liver or kidney cancer.

The CDR3 DNA reads TGTGCCAGCAGCCACAGGACTAGCGATGGAGATACGCAGTATTTT. It is translated as CASSHRTSDGDTQYF. This chain uses TRBV7-6 with TRBJ2-3, with TRBD2 matching over 9 bases. This CDR3 comprises 15 residues. CDR1 is SGHVS and CDR2 is FNYEAQ in the germline V gene. After removal of 5 bases from V and 5 bases from J, the junction contained 8 bases not matched to a gene.

The chain has TRBV9 and TRBJ2-3; either TRBD1 or TRBD2 may fit D (5 bases each). This CDR3 comprises 16 residues. Looked up from germline, CDR1 is SGDLS and CDR2 is YYNGEE. Trimming removed 3 bases at V and 3 bases at J, with 17 bases between. The CDR3 here is CASSAPPGGPTDTQYF. CDR3 nucleotide sequence: TGTGCCAGCAGCGCCCCCCCTGGGGGACCAACAGATACGCAGTATTTT.

This clone showed up just once. The V call is TRBV21-1, the J call TRBJ2-7; no DNA check was done on the table's D call, TRBD1. TRBV21-1 has pseudogene status. The CDR3 loop spans 15 amino acids. The CDR3 sequence is CASSNGRGRTDEQYF. CDR3 nucleotides: TGTGCCAGCAGCAATGGCAGGGGGCGCACCGACGAGCAGTACTTC.

V gene TRBV7-3 combines with J gene TRBJ2-7, with D perhaps TRBD2 (6 bases). The length of the CDR3 is 15 residues. V was cut by 6 bases and J by 3 bases, with 18 bases left in between. Germline CDR1 is SGHTA and CDR2 is FQGTGA. CDR3 sequence: CASRRVTGRIYEQYF. The CDR3 nucleotides read TGTGCCAGCAGACGAGTCACCGGGAGAATCTACGAGCAGTACTTC.

To note about this clone: Other DNA sequences in this specimen translate into the identical CDR3. V gene TRBV14 combines with J gene TRBJ2-1, with a tentative D call TRBD2 (6 bases). Trimming removed 1 base from V and 10 bases from J, with 8 bases in between. The CDR3 spans 12 residues. Germline CDR1 SGHDN, CDR2 FVKESK. The chain's CDR3 is CASSQVAGEQFF. The CDR3 DNA is TGTGCCAGCAGCCAAGTTGCGGGGGAGCAGTTCTTC.

J is TRBJ2-3 and V is TRBV6-5, with D perhaps TRBD2 (6 bases). CDR3 length: 15 residues. Per germline, CDR1 MNHEY and CDR2 SVGAGI. V was cut by 6 bases and J by 5 bases, with 18 bases left in between. CDR3 amino acids: CASREGLHLGDTQYF. CDR3 DNA: TGTGCCAGCAGGGAGGGACTCCACCTCGGAGATACGCAGTATTTT.

The rearrangement links TRBV5-1 to TRBJ2-3, with D perhaps matching TRBD2 (6 bases). V was clipped by 1 base and J by 0 bases, with 12 bases between them. This CDR3 has 16 residues. Germline CDR1 is SGHRS and CDR2 is YFSETQ. This chain's CDR3 is CASSLIGTHSTDTQYF. Here the CDR3 DNA reads TGCGCCAGCAGCTTGATCGGGACTCATAGCACAGATACGCAGTATTTT.

The rearrangement uses TRBV5-4 and TRBJ1-2; possibly TRBD1 for D (5 bases). Germline assignment: CDR1 SGHNT and CDR2 YYREEE (reference sequence). V was cut by 2 bases and J by 7 bases, with 9 bases left in between. The CDR3 runs to 12 residues. The CDR3 sequence: CASSLQASGYTF. CDR3 nucleotides: TGTGCCAGCAGCTTACAGGCCTCTGGCTACACCTTC.

The table lists this clone with a count of one. The CDR3 bases are TGTGCCAGCAGCACCGGGACTAGCGGGACATATGAGCAGTTCTTC. This gives the protein CASSTGTSGTYEQFF. V usage is TRBV5-4 and J usage is TRBJ2-1, with 13 bases lining up with TRBD2. The CDR3 length is 15 residues. Germline values: CDR1 SGHNT, CDR2 YYREEE (reference sequence). With V trimmed by 4 bases and J by 8 bases, 6 bases remained unmatched.

The sample holds a few counts of this clone. CDR3 amino acids: CASSRQGNTGELFF. The CDR3 region has the DNA TGTGCCAGTAGTAGACAGGGAAACACCGGGGAGCTGTTTTTT. This chain links TRBV19 with TRBJ2-2; 7 bases map to TRBD1. CDR3 size: 14 residues. The ends lost 4 bases at V and 2 bases at J; junction bases unmatched: 1. From germline, CDR1 is LNHDA and CDR2 SQIVND (reference sequence).

This sequence joins TRBV19 and TRBJ1-1; D unresolved. This CDR3 spans 15 amino acids. V lost 5 bases and J lost 1, with 14 bases in between. The germline V gene encodes CDR1 LNHDA and CDR2 SQIVND (reference sequence). The CDR3 is CASSPNDRPNTEAFF. The CDR3 DNA follows: TGTGCCAGTAGTCCCAACGACCGACCGAACACTGAAGCTTTCTTT.

J is TRBJ2-5 and V is TRBV9; D unclear. The V and J ends lost 0 bases and 5 bases respectively, with 8 bases between them. The CDR3 has 13 amino acids. Germline values: CDR1 SGDLS, CDR2 YYNGEE. The CDR3 nucleotides read TGTGCCAGCAGCGTAGCTCCATCTGAGACCCAGTACTTC. Protein product: CASSVAPSETQYF.

This chain connects TRBV28 to TRBJ1-4; unclear D gene. The CDR3 has 15 amino acids. Per germline, CDR1 MDHEN and CDR2 SYDVKM. Trimming left V 5 bases short and J 0 bases short, with 10 bases between. The CDR3 DNA follows: TGTGCCAGCAGTACCGTCGTTGCAACTAATGAAAAACTGTTTTTT. It encodes CASSTVVATNEKLFF.

The chain couples TRBV12-5 to TRBJ1-1; 7 nucleotides match TRBD1. CDR3 length: 13 residues. The junction had 4 bases not matched to a gene; V was cut back by 5 bases and J by 4 bases. Germline V gene lookup returns CDR1 LGHNT and CDR2 FRNRAP. CDR3 in DNA: TGTGCTAGTGGTCGGACAGGCGGCACTGAAGCTTTCTTT. It is translated as CASGRTGGTEAFF.

The gene calls are TRBV5-6 and TRBJ1-1; D perhaps matches TRBD1 (5 bases). The CDR3 runs to 15 residues. Germline V gives CDR1 SGHDT, CDR2 YYEEEE. Trimming pared 0 bases from V and 0 bases from J, leaving 9 bases between. The CDR3 is CASSLDVRVNTEAFF. CDR3 nucleotide sequence: TGTGCCAGCAGCTTGGACGTCAGGGTGAACACTGAAGCTTTCTTT. Together with reference TRBV5-6 and TRBJ1-1, the CDR3 gives the full variable domain: DAGVTQSPTHLIKTRGQQVTLRCSPKSGHDTVSWYQQALGQGPQFIFQYYEEEERQRGNFPDRFSGHQFPNYSSELNVNALLLGDSALYLCASSLDVRVNTEAFFGQGTRLTVV.

The chain couples TRBV9 to TRBJ2-2; TRBD2 agrees at 10 bases. CDR1 SGDLS and CDR2 YYNGEE come from the germline V gene. The V gene end was trimmed by 3 bases and the J gene end by 0 bases; junction bases not matched to a gene: 2. This CDR3 region has 16 residues. The CDR3 DNA sequence: TGTGCCAGCAGCGCGGGACTAGCGCCGAACACCGGGGAGCTGTTTTTT. It codes for CASSAGLAPNTGELFF.

This chain links TRBV19 with TRBJ2-6; D not resolved. Trimming pared 6 bases from V and 2 bases from J, leaving 26 bases between. The CDR3 is made up of 20 amino acids. CDR1 and CDR2 from the germline V gene are LNHDA and SQIVND (reference sequence). DNA for the CDR3: TGTGCCAGTAGCCCGGCCGGGTACACCAAAGCAATGGCTGGGGCCAACGTCCTGACTTTC. The encoded protein is CASSPAGYTKAMAGANVLTF.